A selection of T cell receptor beta chains follows, all from one sample in a study of T cell responses to AZD1222 COVID-19 vaccine. The protocol was immunoSEQ multiplex PCR, while the TCRdb copy is restricted to in-frame clones and leaves out a portion. The data contain some 150,000 clones, roughly 94% of them singletons. The sample was peripheral blood, taken on day 0 of AZD1222 vaccination. The receptors stem from an adult in good health. Both conserved end residues are part of each CDR3. The D gene is left open where the match is weak. Clone sizes are given selectively: once, few, many, or a class where the clone is expanded.

TRBV4-3	.	TRBJ1-1	.	CASSQDDSLKVQTEAFF	TGCGCCAGCAGCCAAGATGATTCGCTCAAGGTTCAGACTGAAGCTTTCTTT
TRBV18	once	TRBJ2-5	.	CASSPRFGSQETQYF	TGTGCCAGCTCACCACGTTTCGGAAGCCAAGAGACCCAGTACTTC
TRBV6-2/TRBV6-3	.	TRBJ1-6	TRBD1	CASSPKRDSHSPLHF	TGTGCCAGCAGCCCGAAGAGGGACAGCCATTCACCCCTCCACTTT
TRBV6-2/TRBV6-3	.	TRBJ2-4	.	CASSPLKNGGSILRAQYF	TGTGCCAGCAGCCCTCTTAAGAATGGAGGATCTATTTTACGAGCTCAGTACTTC
TRBV6-5	.	TRBJ2-1	TRBD2	CASSLGLDNEQFF	TGTGCCAGCAGCCTGGGACTAGACAATGAGCAGTTCTTC
TRBV29-1	.	TRBJ1-1	.	CSVVKPTPPTEAFF	TGCAGCGTTGTGAAGCCGACACCGCCCACTGAAGCTTTCTTT
TRBV2	.	TRBJ1-4	TRBD1	CASRFRTGVNEKLFF	TGTGCCAGCAGATTCCGGACAGGGGTTAATGAAAAACTGTTTTTT
TRBV4-2	.	TRBJ1-1	.	CASSQEALNTEAFF	TGTGCCAGCAGCCAAGAGGCCCTGAACACTGAAGCTTTCTTT
TRBV10-2	.	TRBJ1-5	.	CASANRENQPQHF	TGCGCCAGCGCTAACAGGGAAAATCAGCCCCAGCATTTT
TRBV6-1	few	TRBJ1-1	TRBD1	CASSEVEGALNTEAFF	TGTGCCAGCAGTGAGGTAGAGGGGGCCCTGAACACTGAAGCTTTCTTT
TRBV9	.	TRBJ1-5	.	CASSVFQSGQPQHF	TGTGCCAGCAGCGTCTTTCAGAGTGGTCAGCCCCAGCATTTT
TRBV27	.	TRBJ2-2	.	CASSRFANTGELFF	TGTGCCAGTAGCAGGTTCGCGAACACCGGGGAGCTGTTTTTT
TRBV7-6	once	TRBJ1-2	TRBD1	CASSLAQAGGESGYTF	TGTGCCAGCAGCTTAGCGCAAGCAGGGGGGGAATCTGGCTACACCTTC
TRBV27	.	TRBJ1-1	.	CASSWWGGGTEAFF	TGTGCCAGCAGTTGGTGGGGTGGTGGGACTGAAGCTTTCTTT
TRBV6-5	once	TRBJ2-3	.	CASSFSHTPGTQYF	TGTGCCAGCAGTTTCTCCCACACCCCCGGTACGCAGTATTTT
TRBV16	.	TRBJ2-1	.	CASSQSGRGSREQFF	TGTGCCAGCAGCCAATCGGGCAGGGGCTCCAGGGAGCAGTTCTTC
TRBV11-3	.	TRBJ2-1	TRBD2	CASSHSGNGEQFF	TGTGCCAGCAGCCATAGCGGGAACGGTGAGCAGTTCTTC
TRBV6-4	.	TRBJ2-1	TRBD2	CASSPTSGEYNEQFF	TGTGCCAGCAGTCCTACTAGCGGGGAATACAATGAGCAGTTCTTC
TRBV3-1/TRBV3-2	.	TRBJ2-1	.	CASSQDRGGVDEDEQFF	TGTGCCAGCAGCCAAGATCGTGGGGGAGTGGATGAAGATGAGCAGTTCTTC
TRBV7-9	once	TRBJ1-4	.	CASNPAVGDEKLFF	TGTGCCAGCAACCCAGCGGTAGGAGATGAAAAACTGTTTTTT
TRBV5-1	once	TRBJ2-5	.	CASSLGLSGETQYF	TGCGCCAGCAGCTTGGGACTCTCCGGGGAGACCCAGTACTTC
TRBV28	few	TRBJ1-5	TRBD1	CASRDRDRVTQPQHF	TGTGCCAGCAGGGACCGGGACAGGGTTACTCAGCCCCAGCATTTT
TRBV6-5	.	TRBJ1-4	TRBD1	CASSYGQGWEKLFF	TGTGCCAGCAGTTACGGACAGGGATGGGAAAAACTGTTTTTT
TRBV7-2	.	TRBJ1-2	.	CASSPDGFRVNGYTF	TGTGCCAGCAGCCCAGACGGTTTCAGGGTCAATGGCTACACCTTC
TRBV6-4	.	TRBJ2-3	.	CASSATGLPVGGDTQYF	TGTGCCAGCAGTGCTACCGGACTGCCCGTTGGTGGAGATACGCAGTATTTT
TRBV12-3/TRBV12-4	.	TRBJ1-2	.	CASSPDRWAGYTF	TGTGCCAGCAGCCCGGACAGATGGGCTGGCTACACCTTC
TRBV21-1	.	TRBJ2-5	.	CASIHPVDSGSGETQYF	TGTGCCAGCATCCACCCAGTGGATAGCGGGAGTGGGGAGACCCAGTACTTC
TRBV30	.	TRBJ1-4	TRBD1	CASDRGTTNEKLFF	TGTGCCTCCGACAGGGGTACGACTAATGAAAAACTGTTTTTT
TRBV7-9	.	TRBJ2-5	.	CASSPSRARQETQYF	TGTGCCAGCAGCCCATCTCGGGCCCGGCAAGAGACCCAGTACTTC
TRBV6-2/TRBV6-3	.	TRBJ2-1	TRBD2	CASSGLRRGTSGRVSYNEQFF	TGTGCCAGCAGTGGCCTTCGCCGGGGGACTAGCGGGAGGGTCTCCTACAATGAGCAGTTCTTC
TRBV2	.	TRBJ1-2	.	CASRWDYGYTF	TGTGCCAGCAGATGGGACTATGGCTACACCTTC
TRBV4-3	.	TRBJ1-4	.	CASSQDPRGAANEKLFF	TGCGCCAGCAGCCAGGACCCACGTGGGGCCGCCAATGAAAAACTGTTTTTT
TRBV6-5	.	TRBJ1-1	.	CASSSPGPTEAFF	TGTGCCAGCAGTTCGCCAGGGCCCACTGAAGCTTTCTTT
TRBV27	.	TRBJ1-5	.	CASSFGGDQPQHF	TGTGCCAGCAGTTTTGGCGGGGATCAGCCCCAGCATTTT
TRBV25-1	.	TRBJ1-1	.	CASSVLPNTEAFF	TGTGCCAGCAGTGTGTTACCGAACACTGAAGCTTTCTTT
TRBV3-1/TRBV3-2	few	TRBJ1-3	.	CASSQRERLNTIYF	TGTGCCAGCAGCCAACGTGAACGGTTAAACACCATATATTTT
TRBV19	once	TRBJ2-1	TRBD2	CVCKRGDSYNEQFF	TGTGTCTGTAAACGGGGGGATTCCTACAATGAGCAGTTCTTC
TRBV5-1	few	TRBJ1-1	.	CASSLTGTMNTEAFF	TGCGCCAGCAGTCTTACAGGGACAATGAACACTGAAGCTTTCTTT
TRBV28	.	TRBJ1-2	.	CASSRANYGYTF	TGTGCCAGCAGCAGAGCTAACTATGGCTACACCTTC
TRBV28	.	TRBJ2-1	TRBD2	CASSLGGDGGALGQFF	TGTGCCAGCAGTTTAGGGGGGGATGGCGGGGCACTGGGGCAGTTCTTC
TRBV30	.	TRBJ2-1	TRBD2	CAWSETSGYNEQFF	TGTGCCTGGAGTGAGACTAGCGGGTACAATGAGCAGTTCTTC
TRBV9	.	TRBJ1-5	.	CASSVGVGQGLEPQHF	TGTGCCAGCAGCGTAGGAGTGGGGCAGGGGTTGGAGCCCCAGCATTTT